This is a list of T cell receptor beta chains from one sample in a study of blood T cell repertoires in COVID-19. TCRdb keeps only in-frame clones here, not all; method: immunoSEQ multiplex PCR. This table holds a few hundred thousand clones, more than 75% found once. Sequenced input: peripheral blood. Receptors originate from a man in his fifties or sixties who had recovered from COVID-19. Both conserved end residues are part of each CDR3. The D gene is left open where the match is weak. Size tells how often a clone was seen (once, few, many) or the class of an expanded clone, and some rows leave it out.

DNA	CDR3	D	V	J	size
TGTGCCAGCAGTTACTCGACCTCCTCGGGATCCATTTATGGCTACACCTTC	CASSYSTSSGSIYGYTF	-	TRBV6-2/TRBV6-3	TRBJ1-2	-
TGCGCCAGCAGCCGTACGGGACTAGCGGGCTACGAGCAGTACTTC	CASSRTGLAGYEQYF	TRBD2	TRBV5-1	TRBJ2-7	-
TGTGCCAGCAGCCCTGAGGCAGAGCGAATCTCCTACGAGCAGTACTTC	CASSPEAERISYEQYF	-	TRBV3-1/TRBV3-2	TRBJ2-7	-
TGTGCCAGCAGCCAAGACCGATTCGGGGGAGGGAAAAACACTGAAGCTTTCTTT	CASSQDRFGGGKNTEAFF	-	TRBV4-2	TRBJ1-1	-
TGTGCCAGCAGCTCAGGACAGGGGGCTGAAAAACTGTTTTTT	CASSSGQGAEKLFF	TRBD1	TRBV5-4	TRBJ1-4	-
TGTGCCAGTGCAGGGGAAGGCAATCAGCCCCAGCATTTT	CASAGEGNQPQHF	-	TRBV19	TRBJ1-5	-
TGTGCCAGTACCCTGGACAGCTCTGGAAACACCATATATTTT	CASTLDSSGNTIYF	-	TRBV19	TRBJ1-3	few
TGTGCCAGCAGTGACAGGGAAGCCTCTGGAAACACCATATATTTT	CASSDREASGNTIYF	-	TRBV6-1	TRBJ1-3	-
TGTGCCAGCAGTGTCAGGGGCCCGGATAATTCACCCCTCCACTTT	CASSVRGPDNSPLHF	-	TRBV2	TRBJ1-6	-
TGTGCCAGCAGGCGACAGGGGGGGTATGGCTACACCTTC	CASRRQGGYGYTF	TRBD1	TRBV6-5	TRBJ1-2	few
TGTGCCAGTACTTTAGCGGGGGCCGACAATGAGCAGTTCTTC	CASTLAGADNEQFF	TRBD2	TRBV19	TRBJ2-1	-
TGCGCCAGCAGCCAAGAGGGACTCTTTCTAAATTCACCCCTCCACTTT	CASSQEGLFLNSPLHF	-	TRBV4-1	TRBJ1-6	-
TGCGCCAGCAGCTTGTCGGACAGTCCCTTGCACGAGCAGTACTTC	CASSLSDSPLHEQYF	-	TRBV5-1	TRBJ2-7	-
TGTGCCAGCAGGGAGGCACGGGCTTATGGCTACACCTTC	CASREARAYGYTF	-	TRBV28	TRBJ1-2	-
TGTGCCACCAGCAGAAATCGGGGGGCCCGACGGGGTGAGCAGTTCTTC	CATSRNRGARRGEQFF	-	TRBV15	TRBJ2-1	-
TGTGCCAGCAGTTCGGGACATACGAACACTGAAGCTTTCTTT	CASSSGHTNTEAFF	-	TRBV28	TRBJ1-1	-
TGCGCCAGCAGCCAAGAAGGAGGGACAGGGACCTACGAGCAGTACTTC	CASSQEGGTGTYEQYF	TRBD1	TRBV4-1	TRBJ2-7	medium-sized
TGTGCCAGCAGCACCGAGACAGGGTATGAGCAGTTCTTC	CASSTETGYEQFF	TRBD1	TRBV9	TRBJ2-1	-
TGTGCCAGCAGCCAAGATCTGCGAGACTATGGCTACACCTTC	CASSQDLRDYGYTF	-	TRBV4-2	TRBJ1-2	-
TGTGCCAGCAGCGTAGCAGGACAGATCAACAATGAGCAGTTCTTC	CASSVAGQINNEQFF	-	TRBV9	TRBJ2-1	-
TGTGCCAGCAGCTTACTAGACAGGAGGTTTGGTTACTATGGCTACACCTTC	CASSLLDRRFGYYGYTF	-	TRBV13	TRBJ1-2	few
TGTGCCACCAGTGGGCCGGGAAACACCGGGGAGCTGTTTTTT	CATSGPGNTGELFF	-	TRBV24-1	TRBJ2-2	few
TGTGCCAGCAGTCCTCAAGGGGGAATTAATTCACCCCTCCACTTT	CASSPQGGINSPLHF	-	TRBV2	TRBJ1-6	few
TGTGCCAGCAGGGGACAACCTTCTAGCACAGATACGCAGTATTTT	CASRGQPSSTDTQYF	-	TRBV6-5	TRBJ2-3	once
TGCAGCGTTAGATTGCCGGGACATACGTACCAAGAGACCCAGTACTTC	CSVRLPGHTYQETQYF	-	TRBV29-1	TRBJ2-5	-
TGTGCCAGCAGCTTGGGACTCCTTCACGAGCAGTTCTTC	CASSLGLLHEQFF	-	TRBV7-2	TRBJ2-1	once
TGCGCCAGCAGCCAATCTCCCTGGGACAGCAATGAGCAGTTCTTC	CASSQSPWDSNEQFF	TRBD1	TRBV4-1	TRBJ2-1	-
TGTGCCAGCTCTAGGGACGGGAGCTCCTACAATGAGCAGTTCTTC	CASSRDGSSYNEQFF	-	TRBV18	TRBJ2-1	-
TGTGCCAGCAGCCCGGGACAGGCGAACTATGGCTACACCTTC	CASSPGQANYGYTF	TRBD1	TRBV11-1	TRBJ1-2	-
TGTGCCAGCAGAAGACAGGGGGCGGAGGGCTACACCTTC	CASRRQGAEGYTF	TRBD1	TRBV6-5	TRBJ1-2	-
TGTGCCAGCAGCTTAGCGGTTGAGTCGGGCTACGAGCAGTACTTC	CASSLAVESGYEQYF	-	TRBV7-6	TRBJ2-7	-
TGCGCCAGCAGTGGGAGGGGGAACACTGAAGCTTTCTTT	CASSGRGNTEAFF	-	TRBV10-2	TRBJ1-1	-
TGTGCCAGCAGTTTTAGCGGGGGCTTCTATGGCTACACCTTC	CASSFSGGFYGYTF	-	TRBV28	TRBJ1-2	-
TGTGCCAGCAGCCAAGATCGTCCCGGGGGGGCCGACTACAATGAGCAGTTCTTC	CASSQDRPGGADYNEQFF	TRBD2	TRBV14	TRBJ2-1	-
TGTGCCAGCAGCTCCGGACAGGGTACCTATGGCTACACCTTC	CASSSGQGTYGYTF	TRBD1	TRBV6-5	TRBJ1-2	-
TGCGCCAGCAGCCCACGGGACAGCCGAAACACCGGGGAGCTGTTTTTT	CASSPRDSRNTGELFF	TRBD1	TRBV5-1	TRBJ2-2	-
TGTGCCAGCCGTGGTGGCGGGGTCACCGGGGAGCTGTTTTTT	CASRGGGVTGELFF	-	TRBV2	TRBJ2-2	-
TGTGCCAGCAGTAAGGGGTCTAGCGGGAATCAGCCCCAGCATTTT	CASSKGSSGNQPQHF	-	TRBV2	TRBJ1-5	-
TGTGCCAGCAGCCAACTAGCGGTTAACCACGAGCAGTACTTC	CASSQLAVNHEQYF	TRBD2	TRBV14	TRBJ2-7	once
TGTGCCAGCAGCTCGTACAGGCATACAGGTCAGGGCACTGAAGCTTTCTTT	CASSSYRHTGQGTEAFF	-	TRBV13	TRBJ1-1	-
TGCGCCAGCAGCCATGGGGACAGGGAGAACACTGAAGCTTTCTTT	CASSHGDRENTEAFF	TRBD1	TRBV4-1	TRBJ1-1	-
TGTGCCAGCAGTTTCGGAGGAACTATTAACTATGGCTACACCTTC	CASSFGGTINYGYTF	-	TRBV28	TRBJ1-2	-